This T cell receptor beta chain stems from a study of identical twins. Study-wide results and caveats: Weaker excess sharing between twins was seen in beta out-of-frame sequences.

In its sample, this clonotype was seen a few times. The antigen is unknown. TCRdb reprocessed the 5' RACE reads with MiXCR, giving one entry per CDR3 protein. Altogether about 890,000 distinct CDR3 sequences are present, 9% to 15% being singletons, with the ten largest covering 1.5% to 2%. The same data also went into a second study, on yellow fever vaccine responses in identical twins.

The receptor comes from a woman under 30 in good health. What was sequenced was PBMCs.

The CDR3 DNA is TGTGCCAGCAGTCAACAGGGAGGCGAGCAGTACTTC. This sequence encodes CASSQQGGEQYF. The rearrangement uses TRBV7-9 and TRBJ2-7; D tentatively fits TRBD1 or TRBD2 (6 bases each). The V gene's germline CDR1 is SEHNR and CDR2 FQNEAQ (reference sequence). Trimming took off 6 bases at V and 6 bases at J, with 12 bases between the two ends. This CDR3 is built from 12 residues.